The 20 T cell receptor beta chains below come from one sample, sequenced in a study of blood T cells in healthy people across ages. Primers used in a second PCR of about 7 to 12 cycles were a sample-barcoded 5' primer and a J-beta primer mix. TCRdb ran MiXCR on the 5' RACE reads and lists one entry per CDR3 protein. The data show some 1.5 million distinct CDR3 sequences, around 40% seen once. The sample comprised blood. The receptors originated from a woman aged 18-30 years in good health.

V and J are TRBV18 and TRBJ2-3; 8 bases map to TRBD2. The CDR3 has 14 residues. Germline CDR1 KGHSH, CDR2 LQKENI. After removal of 5 bases from V and 4 bases from J, the junction contained 5 bases not matched to a gene. CDR3 residues: CASSGAGASDTQYF. CDR3 nucleotide sequence: TGTGCCAGCTCAGGAGCGGGAGCCTCAGATACGCAGTATTTT.

This sequence joins TRBV9 and TRBJ2-2, with a tentative D call TRBD2 (6 bases). The germline V gene encodes CDR1 SGDLS and CDR2 YYNGEE. The CDR3 runs to 16 residues. V was trimmed by 0 bases and J by 1 base, leaving 10 bases between them. The CDR3 DNA is TGTGCCAGCAGCGTAGGCGGGGTGTGGAACACCGGGGAGCTGTTTTTT. Encoded protein: CASSVGGVWNTGELFF.

This clonotype was seen a handful of times. The rearrangement uses TRBV5-6 and TRBJ1-1; 7 bases are a match to TRBD1. This CDR3 region has 12 residues. In germline, CDR1 is SGHDT, CDR2 YYEEEE. V dropped 4 bases and J dropped 8; count of bases not matched to a gene: 5. DNA of the CDR3: TGTGCCAGCAGCCTGACAGGGTGGGAAGCTTTCTTT. This sequence encodes CASSLTGWEAFF.

This clonotype was recorded a few times. The chain is built from TRBV7-9 and TRBJ2-5, with 8 bases lining up with TRBD1. V lost 5 bases to trimming and J lost 4 bases; unmatched junction nucleotides: 6. The CDR3 totals 14 residues. Germline loops: CDR1 SEHNR, CDR2 FQNEAQ (reference sequence). CDR3 in DNA: TGTGCCAGCAGCCGAACAGGGGGAACAGAGACCCAGTACTTC. It encodes CASSRTGGTETQYF.

Only a few counts were recorded for this clonotype. The V and J genes are TRBV24-1 and TRBJ2-1, with 8 bases aligning to TRBD2. V gave up 4 bases and J gave up 8 bases; unmatched junction bases: 6. CDR1 is KGHDR, CDR2 SFDVKD, per germline. The CDR3 is made up of 14 amino acids. The CDR3 protein is CATSDRTSSDEQFF. Here the CDR3 DNA reads TGTGCCACCAGTGACCGGACTAGCAGCGATGAGCAGTTCTTC.

The V and J genes are TRBV5-5 and TRBJ1-5, with TRBD1 matching over 7 bases. The CDR3 consists of 14 residues. The V segment lost 4 bases and the J segment 7 bases; nucleotides outside the gene matches: 8. The germline CDR1 and CDR2 sequences are SGHKS and YYEKEE (reference sequence). The CDR3 reads CASSRRQGGQPQHF. CDR3 in DNA: TGTGCCAGCAGCCGTAGACAGGGTGGGCAGCCCCAGCATTTT.

The rearrangement joins TRBV4-3 to TRBJ2-5; TRBD2 might be the D (6 bases). V lost 6 bases and J lost 11, with 19 bases in between. This CDR3 has 13 residues. Per germline, CDR1 LGHNA and CDR2 YSLEER. CDR3 in DNA: TGCGCCAGCAGGAGGACGGGAGACAATGAACAGTACTTC. Amino acids: CASRRTGDNEQYF.

The chain uses TRBV12-3 or TRBV12-4 and TRBJ1-2; the D is unclear. Trimming removed 3 bases at V and 0 bases at J, with 11 bases between. This CDR3 has 15 amino acids. The CDR3 DNA follows: TGTGCCAGCAGTTTCAGCCAGGCGTCTAACTATGGCTACACCTTC. Amino acid sequence: CASSFSQASNYGYTF.

Details on this clonotype: Mismatch with germline at one junction end may stem from a read error. The chain combines TRBV4-1 with TRBJ2-7, with 9 bases fitting TRBD2. Germline V gene sequence: CDR1 MGHRA, CDR2 YSYEKL. The CDR3 covers 15 residues. Here the CDR3 reads CASGQDRAGGGEQYF. CDR3 DNA: TGCGCCAGCGGCCAAGATCGAGCGGGAGGAGGAGAGCAGTACTTC.

This chain links TRBV18 with TRBJ2-1; TRBD1 agrees at 7 bases. In germline, CDR1 is KGHSH, CDR2 LQKENI. V shed 2 bases, J shed 0 bases, and the junction held 4 bases outside the gene matches. There are 16 residues in the CDR3. This CDR3 is CASSPWTGASYNEQFF. The CDR3 DNA sequence: TGTGCCAGCTCACCATGGACAGGCGCCTCCTACAATGAGCAGTTCTTC.

The chain is built from TRBV27 and TRBJ2-1, with 8 bases identical to TRBD1. This CDR3 has 19 amino acids. CDR1 is MNHEY, CDR2 SMNVEV, per germline (reference sequence). Losses at the gene ends were 2 bases for V and 0 bases for J; bases not matched to a gene: 12. CDR3 amino acids: CASSLPQGAKPSSYNEQFF. CDR3 in DNA: TGTGCCAGCAGTTTACCGCAGGGGGCGAAACCTAGCTCCTACAATGAGCAGTTCTTC.

This clonotype was seen a few times. The chain combines TRBV2 with TRBJ2-2; D perhaps matches TRBD1 (5 bases). The germline V gene encodes CDR1 SNHLY and CDR2 FYNNEI. V lost 2 bases, J lost 5 bases, and 12 bases lay in between. The CDR3 totals 15 residues. The CDR3: CASSELRRTTGELFF. DNA for the CDR3: TGTGCCAGCAGTGAATTACGCAGGACAACCGGGGAGCTGTTTTTT.

As regards this clonotype: A read error may account for a junction end that differs from germline. The V gene is TRBV4-3, the J gene TRBJ2-3; TRBD1 or TRBD2 may be the D gene (5 bases each). CDR3 length: 16 residues. The germline gives CDR1 LGHNA, CDR2 YSLEER. The CDR3 region has the DNA TGCGCCAGCAGCAAAGAATGGGGGTTGATCACAGATACGCAGTATTTT. Amino acids: CASSKEWGLITDTQYF.

This clonotype was counted only a few times. The chain recombines TRBV4-3 with TRBJ2-5; D is perhaps TRBD1 (6 bases). The last part of the DNA fits TRBJ2-7 better; the J call may be wrong. This CDR3 is built from 16 residues. The V gene's germline CDR1 is LGHNA and CDR2 YSLEER. The CDR3, as DNA: TGCGCCAGCAGCCAAGATTCGGGACAAAACCAATACGAGCAGTACTTC. Protein: CASSQDSGQNQYEQYF.

V usage is TRBV6-6 and J usage is TRBJ2-2; 8 bases are shared with TRBD2. With V trimmed by 7 bases and J by 5 bases, 6 bases remained unmatched. This CDR3 contains 14 residues. Germline V gene lookup returns CDR1 MNHNY and CDR2 SVGAGI (reference sequence). The CDR3 sequence: CASKTGTRTGELFF. For the CDR3, the DNA is TGTGCCAGCAAAACCGGGACTAGGACCGGGGAGCTGTTTTTT.

The V gene is TRBV2, the J gene TRBJ2-4; TRBD2 matches at 9 bases. Germline loops: CDR1 SNHLY, CDR2 FYNNEI. This CDR3 is built from 16 residues. The V segment lost 0 bases and the J segment 7 bases; nucleotides outside the gene matches: 7. CDR3 amino acids: CASSEAGGGALNIQYF. The DNA for the CDR3 is TGTGCCAGCAGTGAAGCGGGCGGGGGGGCCTTGAACATTCAGTACTTC.

This clonotype was seen ten or more times. The V gene is TRBV3-1, the J gene TRBJ2-7; 7 nucleotides agree with TRBD2. The germline gives CDR1 LGHDT, CDR2 YNNKEL (reference sequence). J was trimmed by 7 bases and V by 2 bases; bases with no gene match: 5. This CDR3 has 13 residues. The CDR3 bases are TGTGCCAGCAGCCAACTAGCGGAGGGGGAGCAGTACTTC. It encodes CASSQLAEGEQYF.

This clonotype came up a few times. This chain joins TRBV11-2 and TRBJ2-1; the D is unclear. CDR3 length: 13 residues. With 5 bases removed from V and 9 bases from J, the gap between germline ends came to 14 bases. Germline values: CDR1 SGHAT, CDR2 FQNNGV. The CDR3 is CASSLDLVAEQFF. Written as DNA, the CDR3 is TGTGCCAGCAGCCTGGACCTAGTAGCTGAGCAGTTCTTC.

The J gene is TRBJ2-7, the V gene TRBV9; TRBD1 aligns across 8 bases. The V gene's germline CDR1 is SGDLS and CDR2 YYNGEE. The CDR3 covers 14 residues. V gave up 4 bases and J gave up 6 bases; unmatched junction bases: 9. Written as DNA, the CDR3 is TGTGCCAGCAGCTCGAGGACAGGGTCGGTCGAGCAGTACTTC. Its protein product is CASSSRTGSVEQYF.

V gene TRBV6-5 combines with J gene TRBJ2-3; TRBD2 matches 7 bases. This CDR3 comprises 14 residues. Germline V CDR1 and CDR2: MNHEY, SVGAGI. V lost 11 bases to trimming and J lost 0 bases; unmatched junction nucleotides: 8. CDR3 residues: CAAGVRGSTDTQYF. CDR3 nucleotides: TGTGCCGCTGGGGTGCGGGGGAGCACAGATACGCAGTATTTT.